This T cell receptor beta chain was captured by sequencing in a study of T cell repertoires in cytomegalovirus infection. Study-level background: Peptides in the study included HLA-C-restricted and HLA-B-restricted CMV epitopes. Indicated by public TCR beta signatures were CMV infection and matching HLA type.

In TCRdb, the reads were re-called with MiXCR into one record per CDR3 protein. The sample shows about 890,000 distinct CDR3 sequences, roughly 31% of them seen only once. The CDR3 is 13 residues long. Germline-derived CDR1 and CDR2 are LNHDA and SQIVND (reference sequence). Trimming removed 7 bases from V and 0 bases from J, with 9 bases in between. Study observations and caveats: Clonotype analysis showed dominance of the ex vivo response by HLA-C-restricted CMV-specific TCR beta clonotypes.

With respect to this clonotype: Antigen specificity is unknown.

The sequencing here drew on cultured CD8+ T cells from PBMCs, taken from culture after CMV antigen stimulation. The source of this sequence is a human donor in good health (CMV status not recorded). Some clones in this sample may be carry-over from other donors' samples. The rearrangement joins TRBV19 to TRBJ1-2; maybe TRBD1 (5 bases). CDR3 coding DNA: TGTGCCAGTACTCCGGGGGCTAACTATGGCTACACCTTC. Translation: CASTPGANYGYTF.